These 5 T cell receptor beta chains originate from one sample sequenced in a study of CD8+CD57+ T cells in acquired aplastic anemia. Genomic DNA provided the template from which TCR beta VDJ and CDR3 profiles were obtained. TCRdb reprocessed the reads via MiXCR and lists one record per CDR3 protein. Of about 160,000 distinct CDR3 sequences in the sample, 40% to 60% are singletons; the top ten hold about 30%. Patients selected for sequencing had displayed CD8+CD57+ cell expansion by flow cytometry. Sequenced: sorted CD4+, CD8+, or CD8+CD57+ T cells (not recorded which) from PBMCs. Source of these receptors: a human donor with aplastic anemia.

The sample holds a few counts of this clonotype. The chain employs TRBV6-2 or TRBV6-3 and TRBJ2-4, with D hard to call. Trimming shortened V by 0 bases and J by 3 bases, and 18 bases separated the two germline ends. Germline CDR1 and CDR2: MNHEY and SVGEGT. The CDR3 sequence is 18 residues long. DNA for the CDR3: TGTGCCAGCAGTTACTCATTTATAGGTTCCGACGGCAAAAACATTCAGTACTTC. It is translated as CASSYSFIGSDGKNIQYF.

In the case of this clonotype: Since a much larger clone is just one base distant, this may be a read error. Since the CDR3 does not end with the conserved phenylalanine or tryptophan, this likely comes from a read error. The chain links TRBV11-3 to TRBJ1-1; D unclear. Germline loops: CDR1 SGHNT, CDR2 YENEEA. The CDR3 has 13 amino acids. V was pared by 7 bases and J by 5 bases, with 14 bases between. CDR3 protein: CASTTMFRTEAFS. CDR3 nucleotide sequence: TGTGCCAGCACCACAATGTTTAGGACTGAAGCTTTCTCT.

This clonotype was seen only a few times. The junction does not match germline at one end; this may be a read error. The CDR3 loop is CASSAGGGAYEQYF. For the CDR3, the DNA is TGTGCCAGCAGTGCCGGCGGGGGGGCCTACGAGCAGTACTTC. This sequence joins TRBV10-3 and TRBJ2-7; 9 bases fit TRBD2. This CDR3 spans 14 amino acids. Germline V gives CDR1 ENHRY, CDR2 SYGVKD.

This clonotype appeared many times. V and J are TRBV7-3 and TRBJ2-3; 7 bases agree with TRBD2. Trimming took 5 bases from V and 2 from J; bases not matched to a gene: 10. Germline V gene data show CDR1 as SGHTA and CDR2 as FQGTGA. This CDR3 comprises 16 residues. The DNA for the CDR3 is TGTGCCAGCAGCCCGGGGGTAGCGGGCTCCACAGATACGCAGTATTTT. As protein: CASSPGVAGSTDTQYF.

This clonotype was seen more than once but under ten times. This sequence joins TRBV20-1 and TRBJ2-7; no reliable D call. Per the germline V gene, CDR1 is DFQATT and CDR2 is SNEGSKA (reference sequence). V was cut by 0 bases and J by 3 bases, with 15 bases left in between. The CDR3 extends over 15 amino acids. DNA of the CDR3: TGCAGTGCTAGAGATATGACTTTCGATTACTACGAGCAGTACTTC. The encoded protein is CSARDMTFDYYEQYF.